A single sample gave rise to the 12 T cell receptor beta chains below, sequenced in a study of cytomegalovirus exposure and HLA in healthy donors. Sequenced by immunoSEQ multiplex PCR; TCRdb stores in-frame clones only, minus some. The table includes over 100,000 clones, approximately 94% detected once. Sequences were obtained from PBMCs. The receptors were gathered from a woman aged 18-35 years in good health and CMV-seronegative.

The CDR3 spells CASSSRSGTGGYEQFF. CDR3 DNA: TGTGCCAGCAGTTCCCGGTCCGGGACAGGGGGTTATGAGCAGTTCTTC. The chain couples TRBV28 to TRBJ2-1, with 11 bases that match TRBD1. This CDR3 is 16 amino acids long. CDR1 and CDR2 from the germline V gene are MDHEN and SYDVKM. V shed 4 bases, J shed 8 bases, and the junction held 10 bases outside the gene matches.

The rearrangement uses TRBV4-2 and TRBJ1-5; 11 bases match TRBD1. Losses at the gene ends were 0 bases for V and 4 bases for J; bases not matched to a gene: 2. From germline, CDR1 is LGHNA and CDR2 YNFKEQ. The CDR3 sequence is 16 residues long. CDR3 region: CASSQDRDRGNQPQHF. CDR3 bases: TGTGCCAGCAGCCAAGACCGGGACAGGGGGAATCAGCCCCAGCATTTT.

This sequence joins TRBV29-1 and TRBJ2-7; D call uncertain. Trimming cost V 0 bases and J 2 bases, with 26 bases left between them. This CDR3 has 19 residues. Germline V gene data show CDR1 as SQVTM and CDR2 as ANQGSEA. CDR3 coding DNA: TGCAGCGTTGAAGATAATTCCGGTGGCAGCACCCCAGGTCCCTACGAGCAGTACTTC. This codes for CSVEDNSGGSTPGPYEQYF.

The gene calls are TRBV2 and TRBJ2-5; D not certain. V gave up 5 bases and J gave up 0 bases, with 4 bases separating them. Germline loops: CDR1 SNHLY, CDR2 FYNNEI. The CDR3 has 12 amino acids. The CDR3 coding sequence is TGTGCCAGCAGTCCGTACCAAGAGACCCAGTACTTC. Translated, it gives CASSPYQETQYF.

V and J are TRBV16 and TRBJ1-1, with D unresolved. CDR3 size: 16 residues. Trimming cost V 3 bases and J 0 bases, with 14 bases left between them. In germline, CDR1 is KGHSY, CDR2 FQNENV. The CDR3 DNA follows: TGTGCCAGCAGCCAGGGCTATGGAGGGCTGAACACTGAAGCTTTCTTT. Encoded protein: CASSQGYGGLNTEAFF.

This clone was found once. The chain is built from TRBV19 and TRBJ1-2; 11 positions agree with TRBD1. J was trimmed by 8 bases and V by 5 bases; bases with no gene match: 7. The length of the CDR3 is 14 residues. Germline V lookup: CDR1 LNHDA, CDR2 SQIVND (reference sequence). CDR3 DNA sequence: TGTGCCAGTAGTTTGGGACAGGGGGGTTCCGGCTACACCTTC. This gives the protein CASSLGQGGSGYTF.

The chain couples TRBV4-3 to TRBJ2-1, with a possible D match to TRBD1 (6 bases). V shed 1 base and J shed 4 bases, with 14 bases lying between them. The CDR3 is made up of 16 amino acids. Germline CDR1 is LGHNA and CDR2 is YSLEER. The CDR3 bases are TGCGCCAGCAGCCAAGGGGGCAGGGGATCTTACAATGAGCAGTTCTTC. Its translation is CASSQGGRGSYNEQFF.

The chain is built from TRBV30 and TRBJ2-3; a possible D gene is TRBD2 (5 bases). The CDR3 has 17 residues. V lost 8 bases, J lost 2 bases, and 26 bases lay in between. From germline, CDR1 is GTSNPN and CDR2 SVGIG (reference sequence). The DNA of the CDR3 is TGTGCCCGTACATCGGGTTTCGGGGAGTGGGACACAGATACGCAGTATTTT. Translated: CARTSGFGEWDTDTQYF. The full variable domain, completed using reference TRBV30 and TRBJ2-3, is SQTIHQWPATLVQPVGSPLSLECTVEGTSNPNLYWYRQAAGRGLQLLFYSVGIGQISSEVPQNLSASRPQDRQFILSSKKLLLSDSGFYLCARTSGFGEWDTDTQYFGPGTRLTVL.

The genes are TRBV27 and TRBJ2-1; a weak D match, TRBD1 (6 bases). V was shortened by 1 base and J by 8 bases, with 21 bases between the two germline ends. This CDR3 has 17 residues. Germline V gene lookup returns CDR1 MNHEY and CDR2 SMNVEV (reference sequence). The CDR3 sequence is CASSLYWGTSRPDEQFF. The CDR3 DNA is TGTGCCAGCAGTTTATACTGGGGGACATCACGCCCCGATGAGCAGTTCTTC.

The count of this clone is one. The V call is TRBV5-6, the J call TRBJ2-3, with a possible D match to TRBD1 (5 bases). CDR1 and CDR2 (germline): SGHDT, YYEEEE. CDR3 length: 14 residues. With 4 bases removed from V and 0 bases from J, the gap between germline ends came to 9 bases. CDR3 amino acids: CASSETVSTDTQYF. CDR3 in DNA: TGTGCCAGCAGCGAGACAGTAAGCACAGATACGCAGTATTTT.

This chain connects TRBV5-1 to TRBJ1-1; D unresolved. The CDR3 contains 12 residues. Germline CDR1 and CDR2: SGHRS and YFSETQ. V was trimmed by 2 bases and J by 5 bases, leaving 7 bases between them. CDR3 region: CASSFSGTEAFF. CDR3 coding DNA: TGCGCCAGCAGCTTCTCGGGTACTGAAGCTTTCTTT.

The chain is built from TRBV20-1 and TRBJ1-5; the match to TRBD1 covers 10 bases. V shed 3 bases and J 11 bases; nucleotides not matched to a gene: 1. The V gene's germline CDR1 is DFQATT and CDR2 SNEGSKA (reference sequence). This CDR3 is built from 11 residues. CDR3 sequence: CSARDRGSQHF. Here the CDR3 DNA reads TGCAGTGCTAGGGACAGGGGGTCCCAGCATTTT.